A single T cell receptor (beta chain) is shown here with its context. Its antigen is currently unknown. The PCR contained 60 Vbeta and 13 Jbeta primers. Assay used: immunoSEQ multiplex PCR; TCRdb lists only in-frame clones, some missing. Here the sample spans 95,000 to 150,000 clones, around 75% being singletons. The sample belongs to a study of cytomegalovirus exposure and HLA in healthy donors. Study-level points and caveats: Later work showed greater clonal expansion in HLA-associated TCR beta chains than in equally common others.

Though probably carrying unrecorded immune exposures, donors were nominally healthy at sampling. Sequenced input: PBMCs. This TCR was sampled from a man aged 25-40 years in good health and CMV-seronegative.

CDR3 sequence (DNA): TGTGCCAGCCAGACCGCGGGAGGGAACACCGGGGAGCTGTTTTTT. This encodes CASQTAGGNTGELFF. This rearrangement joins TRBV2 to TRBJ2-2, with TRBD2 matching 8 bases. Germline lookup yields CDR1 SNHLY and CDR2 FYNNEI. This CDR3 is 15 amino acids long. Trimming took 8 bases from V and 1 from J; bases not matched to a gene: 6.